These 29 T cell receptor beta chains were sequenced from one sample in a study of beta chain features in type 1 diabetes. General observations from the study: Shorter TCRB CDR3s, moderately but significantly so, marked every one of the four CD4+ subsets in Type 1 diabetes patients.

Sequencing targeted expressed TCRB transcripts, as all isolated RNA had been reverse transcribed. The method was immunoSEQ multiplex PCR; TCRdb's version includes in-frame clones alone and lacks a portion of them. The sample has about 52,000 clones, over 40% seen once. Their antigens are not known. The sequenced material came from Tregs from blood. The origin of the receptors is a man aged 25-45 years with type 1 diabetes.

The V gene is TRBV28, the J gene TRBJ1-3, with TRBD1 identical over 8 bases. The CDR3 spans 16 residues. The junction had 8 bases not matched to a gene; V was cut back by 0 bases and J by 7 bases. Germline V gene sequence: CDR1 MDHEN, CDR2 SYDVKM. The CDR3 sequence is CASSLWAAGGGNTIYF. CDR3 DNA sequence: TGTGCCAGCAGTTTATGGGCTGCAGGGGGCGGTAACACCATATATTTT.

The CDR3 bases are TGCGCCAGCATCCGGAGGGAGGGAGCCGGGGAGCTGTTTTTT. Translating gives CASIRREGAGELFF. The chain uses TRBV5-1 and TRBJ2-2; 7 bases line up with TRBD2. Trimming took 6 bases from V and 6 from J; bases not matched to a gene: 8. The CDR3 contains 14 residues. Germline V lookup: CDR1 SGHRS, CDR2 YFSETQ.

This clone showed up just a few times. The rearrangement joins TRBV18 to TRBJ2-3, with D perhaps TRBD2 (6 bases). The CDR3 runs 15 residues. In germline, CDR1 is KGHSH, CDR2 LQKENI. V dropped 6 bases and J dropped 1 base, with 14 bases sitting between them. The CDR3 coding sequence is TGTGCCAGCTCTGGAGGGGTTTTAGGCACAGATACGCAGTATTTT. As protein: CASSGGVLGTDTQYF. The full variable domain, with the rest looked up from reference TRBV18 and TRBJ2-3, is NAGVMQNPRHLVRRRGQEARLRCSPMKGHSHVYWYRQLPEEGLKFMVYLQKENIIDESGMPKERFSAEFPKEGPSILRIQQVVRGDSAAYFCASSGGVLGTDTQYFGPGTRLTVL.

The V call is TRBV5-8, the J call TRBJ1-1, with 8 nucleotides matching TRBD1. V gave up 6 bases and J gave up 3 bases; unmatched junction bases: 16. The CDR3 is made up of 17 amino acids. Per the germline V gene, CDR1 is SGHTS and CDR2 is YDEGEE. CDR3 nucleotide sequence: TGTGCCAGCACCACATGGGGGGGCAGGGGGCGCGACACTGAAGCTTTCTTT. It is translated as CASTTWGGRGRDTEAFF.

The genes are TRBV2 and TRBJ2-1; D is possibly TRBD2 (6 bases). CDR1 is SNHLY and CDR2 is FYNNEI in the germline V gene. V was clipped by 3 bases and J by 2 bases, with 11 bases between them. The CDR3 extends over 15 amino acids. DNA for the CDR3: TGTGCCAGCAGTGACGGGCGGGGAGCCTACAATGAGCAGTTCTTC. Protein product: CASSDGRGAYNEQFF.

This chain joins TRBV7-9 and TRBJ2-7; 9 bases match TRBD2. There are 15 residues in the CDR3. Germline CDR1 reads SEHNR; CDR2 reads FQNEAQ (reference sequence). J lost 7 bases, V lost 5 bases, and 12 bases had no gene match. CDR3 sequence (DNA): TGTGCCAGCAGCCTTAGCGGGAGATGGTTACGAGAGCAGTACTTC. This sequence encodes CASSLSGRWLREQYF.

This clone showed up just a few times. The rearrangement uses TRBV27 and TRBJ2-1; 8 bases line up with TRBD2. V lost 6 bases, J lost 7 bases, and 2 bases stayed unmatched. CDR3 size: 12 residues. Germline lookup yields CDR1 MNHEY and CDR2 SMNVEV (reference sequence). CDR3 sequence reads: CASSGRGNEQFF. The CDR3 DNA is TGTGCCAGCAGCGGGAGGGGAAATGAGCAGTTCTTC.

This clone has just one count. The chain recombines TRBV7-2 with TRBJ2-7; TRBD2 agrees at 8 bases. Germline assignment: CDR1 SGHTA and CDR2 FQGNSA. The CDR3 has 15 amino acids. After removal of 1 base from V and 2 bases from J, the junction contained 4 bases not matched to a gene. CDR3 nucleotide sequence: TGTGCCAGCAGCTTAGTGCTAGCGGGTACCTACGAGCAGTACTTC. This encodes CASSLVLAGTYEQYF.

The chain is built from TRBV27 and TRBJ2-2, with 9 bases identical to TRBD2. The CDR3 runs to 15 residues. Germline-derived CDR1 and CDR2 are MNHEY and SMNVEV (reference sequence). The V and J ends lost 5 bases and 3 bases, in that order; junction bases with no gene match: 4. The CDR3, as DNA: TGTGCCAGCAGTAGAACTAGCGGGCACACCGGGGAGCTGTTTTTT. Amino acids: CASSRTSGHTGELFF.

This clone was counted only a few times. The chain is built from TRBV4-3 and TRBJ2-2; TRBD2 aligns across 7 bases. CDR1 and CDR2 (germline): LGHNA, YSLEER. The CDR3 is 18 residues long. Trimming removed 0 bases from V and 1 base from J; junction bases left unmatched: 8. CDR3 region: CASSQDPGGGVNTGELFF. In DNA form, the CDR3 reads TGCGCCAGCAGCCAAGACCCCGGGGGAGGGGTGAACACCGGGGAGCTGTTTTTT.

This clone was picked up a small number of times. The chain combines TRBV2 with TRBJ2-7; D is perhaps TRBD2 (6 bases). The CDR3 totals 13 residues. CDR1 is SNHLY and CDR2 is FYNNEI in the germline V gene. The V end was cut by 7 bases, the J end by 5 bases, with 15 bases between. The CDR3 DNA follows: TGTGCCAGCACCCTAAAACGGGGGAACGAGCAGTACTTC. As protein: CASTLKRGNEQYF.

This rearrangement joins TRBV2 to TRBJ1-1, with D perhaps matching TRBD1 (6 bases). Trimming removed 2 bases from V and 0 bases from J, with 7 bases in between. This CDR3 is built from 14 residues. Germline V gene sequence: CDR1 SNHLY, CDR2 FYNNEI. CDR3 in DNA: TGTGCCAGCAGTGAACAGGGGATGAACACTGAAGCTTTCTTT. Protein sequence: CASSEQGMNTEAFF.

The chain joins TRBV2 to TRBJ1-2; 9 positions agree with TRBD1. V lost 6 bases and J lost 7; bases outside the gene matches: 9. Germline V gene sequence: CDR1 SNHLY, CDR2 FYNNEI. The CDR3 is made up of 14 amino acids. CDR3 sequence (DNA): TGTGCCAGCAGCTCTTCCAGGACAGGGGCTGGCTACACCTTC. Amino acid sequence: CASSSSRTGAGYTF.

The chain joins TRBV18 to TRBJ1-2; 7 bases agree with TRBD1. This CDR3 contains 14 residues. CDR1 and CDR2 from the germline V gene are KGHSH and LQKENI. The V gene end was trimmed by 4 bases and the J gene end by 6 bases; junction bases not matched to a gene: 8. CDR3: CASSRRDSANGYTF. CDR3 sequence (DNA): TGTGCCAGCTCACGCAGGGACAGTGCTAATGGCTACACCTTC.

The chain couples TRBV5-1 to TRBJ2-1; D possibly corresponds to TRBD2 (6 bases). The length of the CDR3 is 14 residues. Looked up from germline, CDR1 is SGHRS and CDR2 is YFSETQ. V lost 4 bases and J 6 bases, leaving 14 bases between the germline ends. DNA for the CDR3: TGCGCCAGCAGCCCCGCGGTGGGGGGCAATGAGCAGTTCTTC. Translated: CASSPAVGGNEQFF.

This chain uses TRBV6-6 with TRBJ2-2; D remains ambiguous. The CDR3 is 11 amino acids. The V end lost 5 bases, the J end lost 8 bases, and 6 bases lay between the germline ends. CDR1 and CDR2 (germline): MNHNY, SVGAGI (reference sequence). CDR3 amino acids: CASSTEGELFF. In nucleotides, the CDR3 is TGTGCCAGCAGTACTGAGGGGGAGCTGTTTTTT.

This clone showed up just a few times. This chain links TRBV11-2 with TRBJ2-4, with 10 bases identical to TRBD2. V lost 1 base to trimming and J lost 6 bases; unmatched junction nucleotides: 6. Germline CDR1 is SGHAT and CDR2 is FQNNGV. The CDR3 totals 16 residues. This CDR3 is CASSLGASGSLNIQYF. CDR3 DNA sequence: TGTGCCAGCAGCTTAGGGGCTAGCGGGAGCCTAAACATTCAGTACTTC.

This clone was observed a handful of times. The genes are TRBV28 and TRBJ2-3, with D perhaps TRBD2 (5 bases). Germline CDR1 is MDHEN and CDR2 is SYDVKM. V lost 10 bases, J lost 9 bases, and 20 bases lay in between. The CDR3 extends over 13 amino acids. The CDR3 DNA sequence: TGTGCCATGCGGGCCGCCCAAAAGGACACGCAGTATTTT. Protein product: CAMRAAQKDTQYF.

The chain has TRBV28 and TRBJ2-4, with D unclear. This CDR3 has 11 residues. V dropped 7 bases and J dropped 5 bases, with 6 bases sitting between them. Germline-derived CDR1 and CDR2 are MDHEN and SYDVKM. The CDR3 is CASKTQNIQYF. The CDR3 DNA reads TGTGCCAGCAAAACACAAAACATTCAGTACTTC. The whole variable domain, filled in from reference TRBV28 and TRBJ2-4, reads DVKVTQSSRYLVKRTGEKVFLECVQDMDHENMFWYRQDPGLGLRLIYFSYDVKMKEKGDIPEGYSVSREKKERFSLILESASTNQTSMYLCASKTQNIQYFGAGTRLSVL.

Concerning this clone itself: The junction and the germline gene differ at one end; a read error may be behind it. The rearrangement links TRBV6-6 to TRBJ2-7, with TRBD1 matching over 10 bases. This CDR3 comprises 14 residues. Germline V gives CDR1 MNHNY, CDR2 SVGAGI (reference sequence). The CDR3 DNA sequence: TGTGCCGGCAGTTCCTGGGACAGGGGACACGAGCAGTACTTC. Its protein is CAGSSWDRGHEQYF.

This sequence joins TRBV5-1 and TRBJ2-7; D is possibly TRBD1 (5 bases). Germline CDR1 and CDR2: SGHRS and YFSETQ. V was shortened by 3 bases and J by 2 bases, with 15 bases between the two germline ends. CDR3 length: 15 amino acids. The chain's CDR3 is CASSYRGSYTYEQYF. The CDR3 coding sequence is TGCGCCAGCAGCTATAGGGGCTCTTACACCTACGAGCAGTACTTC.

CDR3 nucleotides: TGTGCCAGTAGTATCTGGGACACCGGCTCCTACGAGCAGTACTTC. Translating gives CASSIWDTGSYEQYF. This chain joins TRBV19 and TRBJ2-7; D is perhaps TRBD1 (6 bases). Trimming took off 3 bases at V and 0 bases at J, with 12 bases between the two ends. The length of the CDR3 is 15 residues. Germline lookup yields CDR1 LNHDA and CDR2 SQIVND (reference sequence).

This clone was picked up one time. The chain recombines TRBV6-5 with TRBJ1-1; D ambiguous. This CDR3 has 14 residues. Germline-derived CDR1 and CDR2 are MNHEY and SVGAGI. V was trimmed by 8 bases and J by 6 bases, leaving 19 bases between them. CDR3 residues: CASSLSSAVSEAFF. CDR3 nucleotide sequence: TGTGCCAGCTCCCTAAGTAGTGCCGTCTCTGAAGCTTTCTTT.

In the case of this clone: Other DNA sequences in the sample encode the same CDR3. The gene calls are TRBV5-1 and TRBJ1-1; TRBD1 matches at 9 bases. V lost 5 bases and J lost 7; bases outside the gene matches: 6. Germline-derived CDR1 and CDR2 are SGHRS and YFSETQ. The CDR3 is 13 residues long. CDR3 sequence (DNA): TGCGCCAGCAGTCAACAGGGGGCGGATGAAGCTTTCTTT. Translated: CASSQQGADEAFF.

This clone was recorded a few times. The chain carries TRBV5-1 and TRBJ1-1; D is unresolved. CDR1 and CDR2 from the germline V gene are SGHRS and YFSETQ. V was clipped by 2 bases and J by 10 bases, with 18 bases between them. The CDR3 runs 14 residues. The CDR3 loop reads CASSFPREGSRAFF. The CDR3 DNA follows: TGCGCCAGCAGCTTCCCCCGGGAGGGCTCGCGAGCTTTCTTT.

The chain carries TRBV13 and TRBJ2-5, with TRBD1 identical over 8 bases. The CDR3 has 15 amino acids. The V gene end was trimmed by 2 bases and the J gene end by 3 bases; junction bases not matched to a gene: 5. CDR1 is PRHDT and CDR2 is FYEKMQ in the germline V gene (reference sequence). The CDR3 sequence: CASSLSRQGKETQYF. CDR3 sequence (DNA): TGTGCCAGCAGCTTATCAAGACAGGGGAAAGAGACCCAGTACTTC.

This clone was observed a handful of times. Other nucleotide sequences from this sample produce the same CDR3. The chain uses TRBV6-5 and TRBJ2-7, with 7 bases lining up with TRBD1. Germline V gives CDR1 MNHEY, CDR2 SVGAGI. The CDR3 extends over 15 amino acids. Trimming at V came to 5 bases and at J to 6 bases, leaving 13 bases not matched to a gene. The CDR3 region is CASSPSFDRAGEQYF. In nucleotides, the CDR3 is TGTGCCAGCAGTCCTTCATTCGACAGGGCGGGCGAGCAGTACTTC.

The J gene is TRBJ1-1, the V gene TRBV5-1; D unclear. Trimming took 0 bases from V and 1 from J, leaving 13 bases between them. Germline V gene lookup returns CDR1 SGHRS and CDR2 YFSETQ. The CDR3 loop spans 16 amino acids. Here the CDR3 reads CASSLGGLSRNTEAFF. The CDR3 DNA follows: TGCGCCAGCAGCTTGGGAGGGTTAAGCAGGAACACTGAAGCTTTCTTT.

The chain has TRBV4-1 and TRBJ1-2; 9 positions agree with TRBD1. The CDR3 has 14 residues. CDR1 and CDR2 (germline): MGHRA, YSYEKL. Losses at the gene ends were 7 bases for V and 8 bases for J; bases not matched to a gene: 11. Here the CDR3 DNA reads TGCGCCAGCACCCGGGACAGGGCCGGTCGAGGCTACACCTTC. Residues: CASTRDRAGRGYTF.